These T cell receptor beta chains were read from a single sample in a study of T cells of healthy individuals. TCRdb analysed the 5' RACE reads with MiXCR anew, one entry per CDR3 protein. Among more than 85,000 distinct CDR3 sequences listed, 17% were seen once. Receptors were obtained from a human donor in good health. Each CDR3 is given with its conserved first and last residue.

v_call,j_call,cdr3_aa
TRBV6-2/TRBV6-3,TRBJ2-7,CASSYSSQQYF
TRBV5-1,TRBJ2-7,CASSLVYLTRDSLYEQYF
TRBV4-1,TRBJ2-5,CASSQDVLGTEYF
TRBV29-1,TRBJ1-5,CSVSGTGDQPQHF
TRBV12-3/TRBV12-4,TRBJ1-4,CASSGESEKLFF
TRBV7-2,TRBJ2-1,CASSPYTTHNEQFF
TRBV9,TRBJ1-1,CASSGSGTLQDEAFF
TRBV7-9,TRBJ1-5,CASSLDLAGDQPQHF
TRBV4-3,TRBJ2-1,CASRQSLTSQGDLREFF
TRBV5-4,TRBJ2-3,CASSLALAEPTDTQYF
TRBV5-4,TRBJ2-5,CASSLVDRQETQYF
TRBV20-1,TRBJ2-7,CSATSTGTEQYF
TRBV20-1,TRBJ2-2,CSARDGVMGGDTGELFF
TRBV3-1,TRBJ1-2,CASSQTPQRDYGYTF
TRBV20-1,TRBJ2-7,CSARWASGTYEQYF
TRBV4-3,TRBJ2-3,CASSPGQGETDTQYF
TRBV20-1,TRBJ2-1,CSAYSGGATREQFF
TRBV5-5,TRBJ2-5,CASSPGQGAKYQETQYF
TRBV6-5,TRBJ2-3,CASSYSVASGGTTDTQYF
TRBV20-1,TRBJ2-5,CSARDNNQETQYF
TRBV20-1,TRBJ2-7,CSARLGVRSSYEQYF
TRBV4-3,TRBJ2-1,CASSQDDGRSYNEQFF
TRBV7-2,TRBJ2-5,CASSPGTVETQYF
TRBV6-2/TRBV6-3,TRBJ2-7,CAIGTGFYEQYF
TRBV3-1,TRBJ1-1,CASSPRQGSNTEAFF
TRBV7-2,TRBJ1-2,CASSTYRTSGGYTF
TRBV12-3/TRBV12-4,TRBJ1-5,CASSLIGTGGEAQHF
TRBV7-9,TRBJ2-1,CASSLPRNEQFF
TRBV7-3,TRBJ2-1,CASSLVGAPYNEQFF
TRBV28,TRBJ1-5,CASIPSGQGSNQPQHF
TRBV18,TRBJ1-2,CASSPQPGGLDGYTF
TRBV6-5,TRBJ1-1,CASSLGPGQGGRNTEAFF
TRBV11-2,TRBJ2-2,CASSPPGGLSGELFF
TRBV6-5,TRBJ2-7,CASSWLGGYEQYF
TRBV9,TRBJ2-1,CASSVGFGLGEQFF
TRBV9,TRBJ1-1,CASSVGGGVAFF
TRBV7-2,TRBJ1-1,CASSLDPGYTEAFF
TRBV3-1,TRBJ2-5,CASSPLDRETQYF
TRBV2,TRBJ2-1,CASSESGLANNEQFF
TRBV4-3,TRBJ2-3,CASSQHPFQADTQYF
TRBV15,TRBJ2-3,CATSRDLRAGTDTQYF
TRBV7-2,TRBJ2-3,CATGGGLTSTDTQYF
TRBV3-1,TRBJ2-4,CASSPRTGPLAKNIQYF
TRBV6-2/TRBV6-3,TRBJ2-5,CASLPLAGGPSETQYF
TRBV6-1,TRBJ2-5,CASSEAGVYGSQYF
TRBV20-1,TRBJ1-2,CSAGLNGYTF
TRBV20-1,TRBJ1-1,CSANQGPTEAFF